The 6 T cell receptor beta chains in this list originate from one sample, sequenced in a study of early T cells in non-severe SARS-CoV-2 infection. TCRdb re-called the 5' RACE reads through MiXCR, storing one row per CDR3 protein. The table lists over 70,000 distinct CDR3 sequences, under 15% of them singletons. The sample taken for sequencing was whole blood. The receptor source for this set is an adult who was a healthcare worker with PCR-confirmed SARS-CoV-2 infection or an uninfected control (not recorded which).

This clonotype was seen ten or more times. The CDR3 DNA reads TGTGCCACCAGTGATTTATACGACTCCTACAATGAGCAGTTCTTC. Its translation is CATSDLYDSYNEQFF. This chain uses TRBV24-1 with TRBJ2-1; D not resolved. The V end lost 1 base, the J end lost 0 bases, and 6 bases lay between the germline ends. CDR3 size: 15 residues. Germline CDR1 and CDR2: KGHDR and SFDVKD.

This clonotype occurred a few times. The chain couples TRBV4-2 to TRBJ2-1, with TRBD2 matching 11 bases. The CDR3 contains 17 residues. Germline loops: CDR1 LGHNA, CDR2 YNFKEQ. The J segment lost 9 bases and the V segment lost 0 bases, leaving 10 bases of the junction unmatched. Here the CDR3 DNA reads TGTGCCAGCAGCCAAGAACTAGCGGGGGCCTTAGGTGGTGAGCAGTTCTTC. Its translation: CASSQELAGALGGEQFF.

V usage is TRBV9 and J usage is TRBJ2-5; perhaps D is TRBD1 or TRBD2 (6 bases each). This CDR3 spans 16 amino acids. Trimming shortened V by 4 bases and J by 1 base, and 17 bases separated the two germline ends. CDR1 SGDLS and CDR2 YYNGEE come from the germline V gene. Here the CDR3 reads CASSPGARGPQETQYF. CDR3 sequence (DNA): TGTGCCAGCAGCCCCGGGGCCCGGGGGCCCCAAGAGACCCAGTACTTC.

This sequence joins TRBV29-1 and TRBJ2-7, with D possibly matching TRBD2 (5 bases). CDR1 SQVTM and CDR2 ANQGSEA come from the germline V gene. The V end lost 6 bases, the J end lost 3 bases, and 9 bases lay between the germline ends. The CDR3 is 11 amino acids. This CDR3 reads CSVLRDYEQYF. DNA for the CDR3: TGCAGCGTGTTGAGGGACTACGAGCAGTACTTC.

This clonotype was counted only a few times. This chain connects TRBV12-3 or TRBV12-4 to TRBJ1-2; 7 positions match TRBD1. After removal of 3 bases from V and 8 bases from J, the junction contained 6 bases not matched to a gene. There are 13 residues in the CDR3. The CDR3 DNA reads TGTGCCAGCAGTTTCCGGGACAGTCGGGGCTACACCTTC. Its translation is CASSFRDSRGYTF.

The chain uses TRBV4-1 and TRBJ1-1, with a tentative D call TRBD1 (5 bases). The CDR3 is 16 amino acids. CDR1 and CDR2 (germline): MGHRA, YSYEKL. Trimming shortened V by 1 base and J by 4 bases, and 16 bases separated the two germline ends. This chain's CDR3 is CASSQAAGPPSTEAFF. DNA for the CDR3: TGCGCCAGCAGCCAAGCCGCGGGACCACCGAGCACTGAAGCTTTCTTT.